A single sample is the source of the 3 T cell receptor beta chains below, sequenced in a study of post-analysis software for immune sequencing data. Whole-study results and caveats: Five or six TRBV segments were significantly more frequent in patients than in controls. TRBV5-6, TRBV5-1 and TRBV20-1 were among these segments.

No antigen is known for these receptors. Incorporated into the TCR beta cDNA libraries were unique molecular identifiers, which served to reduce PCR and sequencing biases. MiXCR, run by TCRdb on the PCR reads, gives a single entry per CDR3 protein. The table records about 460,000 distinct CDR3 sequences, around 40% of them present only once. The sequencing sample was made of blood. These receptors originate from a girl aged 10 to 17 with multiple sclerosis.

In its sample, this clonotype was seen a few times. The chain recombines TRBV6-1 with TRBJ1-5; the D is unclear. Germline V gene sequence: CDR1 MNHNS, CDR2 SASEGT. The CDR3 contains 12 residues. V was pared by 6 bases and J by 5 bases, with 8 bases between. CDR3 coding DNA: TGTGCCAGCAGGGTTGGGGATCAGCCCCAGCATTTT. Translated: CASRVGDQPQHF.

This clonotype was counted between two and nine times. The CDR3 DNA reads as TGTGCCACCAGTTTACCCGGGACGCCCTACAATGAGCAGTTCTTC. Amino acids: CATSLPGTPYNEQFF. This chain connects TRBV24-1 to TRBJ2-1, with D perhaps being TRBD1 or TRBD2 (5 bases each). CDR1 and CDR2 (germline): KGHDR, SFDVKD. Trimming cost V 6 bases and J 2 bases, with 13 bases left between them. The CDR3 length is 15 residues.

The rearrangement joins TRBV14 to TRBJ1-5; a weak D match, TRBD1 (5 bases). Germline loops: CDR1 SGHDN, CDR2 FVKESK. CDR3 size: 15 residues. V was pared by 4 bases and J by 5 bases, with 15 bases between. The CDR3 protein is CASSPLGRGDQPQHF. CDR3 DNA: TGTGCCAGCAGCCCGTTGGGGAGGGGCGATCAGCCCCAGCATTTT.